A single sample gave rise to the 22 T cell receptor beta chains below, sequenced in a study of T cells after yellow fever vaccination. TCRdb re-called the 5' RACE reads through MiXCR, storing one row per CDR3 protein. The sample carries 400,000 to 650,000 distinct CDR3 sequences, 21% recorded once. The material was PBMCs, obtained roughly 20 days after the first yellow fever vaccination. Source of these receptors: a man aged 18 to 30 who received the YFV17D yellow fever vaccine.

This clonotype was counted between two and nine times. The CDR3 DNA is TGTGCCAGCAGCTCCTCCGGGACTGAAGCCTACAATGAGCAGTTCTTC. Residues: CASSSSGTEAYNEQFF. The chain employs TRBV7-9 and TRBJ2-1; a weak D match, TRBD2 (6 bases). Germline V gives CDR1 SEHNR, CDR2 FQNEAQ (reference sequence). Trimming stripped 4 bases from V and 2 bases from J, with 15 bases between. CDR3 size: 16 residues.

This clonotype was observed a few times. The chain couples TRBV5-1 to TRBJ2-1; D is uncertain. Germline V lookup: CDR1 SGHRS, CDR2 YFSETQ. This CDR3 has 15 residues. V gave up 1 base and J gave up 6 bases, with 14 bases separating them. CDR3 residues: CASSLMGVVSNEQFF. As DNA, the CDR3 is TGCGCCAGCAGCTTGATGGGTGTGGTTAGCAATGAGCAGTTCTTC.

This clonotype has ten or more counts. The chain is built from TRBV7-9 and TRBJ2-1, with 7 bases that match TRBD2. The CDR3 is 14 amino acids. Germline assignment: CDR1 SEHNR and CDR2 FQNEAQ (reference sequence). V was clipped by 2 bases and J by 6 bases; unmatched bases: 4. For the CDR3, the DNA is TGTGCCAGCAGCTTATCCGGGACTACCAATGAGCAGTTCTTC. This codes for CASSLSGTTNEQFF. Together with reference TRBV7-9 and TRBJ2-1, the CDR3 gives the full variable domain: DTGVSQNPRHKITKRGQNVTFRCDPISEHNRLYWYRQTLGQGPEFLTYFQNEAQLEKSRLLSDRFSAERPKGSFSTLEIQRTEQGDSAMYLCASSLSGTTNEQFFGPGTRLTVL.

The rearrangement links TRBV12-3 or TRBV12-4 to TRBJ1-2; TRBD1 matches 7 bases. Trimming at V came to 6 bases and at J to 6 bases, leaving 7 bases not matched to a gene. The CDR3 runs to 13 residues. CDR3 in DNA: TGTGCCAGCAGCCGACAGGGTTCCCATGGCTACACCTTC. This sequence encodes CASSRQGSHGYTF.

V gene TRBV4-1 combines with J gene TRBJ2-4; 10 bases align to TRBD1. V dropped 3 bases and J dropped 2; count of bases not matched to a gene: 10. The CDR3 length is 18 residues. Germline lookup yields CDR1 MGHRA and CDR2 YSYEKL. CDR3 sequence: CASSQPGQGKRSKNIQYF. CDR3 coding DNA: TGCGCCAGCAGCCAGCCGGGACAGGGGAAGAGGTCCAAAAACATTCAGTACTTC.

In its sample, this clonotype was seen a few times. The V gene is TRBV3-1, the J gene TRBJ2-3; either TRBD1 or TRBD2 may supply D (7 bases each). Germline V gene sequence: CDR1 LGHDT, CDR2 YNNKEL (reference sequence). V lost 4 bases and J 6 bases, leaving 14 bases between the germline ends. This CDR3 comprises 14 residues. DNA of the CDR3: TGTGCCAGCAGCCGACAGGGAGGGGGGGATACGCAGTATTTT. It is translated as CASSRQGGGDTQYF.

This clonotype has just a few counts. J is TRBJ2-7 and V is TRBV28; tentative D call: TRBD1 (5 bases). Germline-derived CDR1 and CDR2 are MDHEN and SYDVKM. The CDR3 runs to 15 residues. Trimming took 8 bases from V and 2 from J, leaving 19 bases between them. This chain's CDR3 is CASGWPGIPPYEQYV. The CDR3 DNA follows: TGTGCCAGCGGATGGCCAGGGATTCCGCCCTACGAGCAGTACGTC.

With regard to this clonotype: A much larger clone is a single base away; this may be a read error. The chain couples TRBV7-9 to TRBJ2-3; D gene uncertain. This CDR3 spans 12 amino acids. Germline CDR1 and CDR2: SEHNR and FQNEAQ (reference sequence). V was pared by 7 bases and J by 0 bases, with 5 bases between. CDR3: CASTFSTDTQYF. DNA of the CDR3: TGTGCCAGCACCTTTAGCACAGATACGCAGTATTTT.

This clonotype turned up a few times. The rearrangement joins TRBV9 to TRBJ1-4; 7 nucleotides agree with TRBD1. V shed 0 bases and J 8 bases; nucleotides not matched to a gene: 7. There are 15 residues in the CDR3. CDR1 is SGDLS, CDR2 YYNGEE, per germline. DNA for the CDR3: TGTGCCAGCAGCGTAGATCGGGGACAGTGGGAAAAACTGTTTTTT. Amino acid sequence: CASSVDRGQWEKLFF.

The V and J genes are TRBV10-3 and TRBJ2-1, with 9 bases identical to TRBD2. V lost 0 bases and J lost 8; bases outside the gene matches: 8. Germline V gene sequence: CDR1 ENHRY, CDR2 SYGVKD. CDR3 length: 16 residues. The DNA of the CDR3 is TGTGCCATCAGTGAGTCGGTGGTAGCGGGGGCGGATGAGCAGTTCTTC. The encoded protein is CAISESVVAGADEQFF.

This clonotype was counted a few times. The J gene is TRBJ2-4, the V gene TRBV4-1; maybe TRBD1 (6 bases). CDR3 length equals 16 residues. Germline V gene data show CDR1 as MGHRA and CDR2 as YSYEKL. Between the trimmed V and J ends, which lost 5 bases and 0 bases, there was a span of 14 bases. Here the CDR3 DNA reads TGCGCCAGCAGCTCACCTGGACAGCTAGCCAAAAACATTCAGTACTTC. This sequence encodes CASSSPGQLAKNIQYF.

This clonotype was seen only a few times. V usage is TRBV12-3 or TRBV12-4 and J usage is TRBJ1-6; D not resolved. The ends were cut back, 8 bases at V and 0 bases at J, with 5 bases in the middle. The CDR3 is 13 amino acids. The CDR3 reads CASQSSYNSPLHF. CDR3 bases: TGTGCCAGCCAAAGCTCCTATAATTCACCCCTCCACTTT.

This clonotype was seen a few times. V gene TRBV7-9 combines with J gene TRBJ1-1, with TRBD1 matching over 7 bases. The germline gives CDR1 SEHNR, CDR2 FQNEAQ (reference sequence). The CDR3 runs to 14 residues. V lost 5 bases, J lost 8 bases, and 11 bases stayed unmatched. Here the CDR3 DNA reads TGTGCCAGCAGCCCCAACTACAGGGGAGGGGAAGCTTTCTTT. Translated: CASSPNYRGGEAFF.

This clonotype was seen only a few times. The chain carries TRBV9 and TRBJ2-1; the D gene is possibly TRBD2 (7 bases). Trimming left V 2 bases short and J 1 base short, with 13 bases between. The CDR3 totals 16 residues. CDR1 SGDLS and CDR2 YYNGEE come from the germline V gene. The CDR3 nucleotides read TGTGCCAGCAGCGTTACGGGGGGCAGGTCCTACAATGAGCAGTTCTTC. Translation: CASSVTGGRSYNEQFF. Using reference TRBV9 and TRBJ2-1 for the parts outside the CDR3, the full variable domain is DSGVTQTPKHLITATGQRVTLRCSPRSGDLSVYWYQQSLDQGLQFLIQYYNGEERAKGNILERFSAQQFPDLHSELNLSSLELGDSALYFCASSVTGGRSYNEQFFGPGTRLTVL.

This clonotype was counted a few times. This likely comes from a read error, as the CDR3 has no conserved phenylalanine or tryptophan at its end. This chain joins TRBV4-3 and TRBJ2-3, with no clear D. Trimming left V 0 bases short and J 8 bases short, with 9 bases between. Germline V lookup: CDR1 LGHNA, CDR2 YSLEER. The CDR3 length is 13 residues. This CDR3 reads CASSQEGFGTQYS. The CDR3 DNA reads TGCGCCAGCAGCCAAGAGGGGTTTGGTACGCAGTATTCT.

A few counts support this clonotype. V is TRBV11-2 and J is TRBJ2-5, with D hard to call. This CDR3 region has 15 residues. CDR1 is SGHAT, CDR2 FQNNGV, per germline. V was clipped by 0 bases and J by 4 bases, with 12 bases between them. The CDR3 loop is CASSLEGRASETQYF. The CDR3 nucleotides read TGTGCCAGCAGCTTAGAAGGTCGGGCGTCAGAGACCCAGTACTTC.

This rearrangement joins TRBV29-1 to TRBJ2-1; the match to TRBD2 covers 8 bases. V dropped 1 base and J dropped 5; count of bases not matched to a gene: 7. The CDR3 covers 15 residues. The germline CDR1 and CDR2 sequences are SQVTM and ANQGSEA. CDR3: CSVEGGLAGNNEQFF. The CDR3 nucleotides read TGCAGCGTTGAAGGCGGCCTAGCGGGTAACAATGAGCAGTTCTTC.

The rearrangement joins TRBV4-1 to TRBJ2-7; tentative D call: TRBD2 (6 bases). This CDR3 has 12 residues. CDR1 and CDR2 (germline): MGHRA, YSYEKL. V lost 3 bases, J lost 5 bases, and 8 bases lay in between. The CDR3 DNA is TGCGCCAGCAGCCAGCAGCGGGACGAGCAGTACGTC. Its protein product is CASSQQRDEQYV.

This chain uses TRBV7-2 with TRBJ2-1, with D perhaps TRBD2 (6 bases). The CDR3 sequence is 16 residues long. V was clipped by 4 bases and J by 8 bases, with 21 bases between them. Germline V gene lookup returns CDR1 SGHTA and CDR2 FQGNSA. The DNA for the CDR3 is TGTGCCAGCAGCTCTCCGGGCGGGGTTTTTCTTTATGAGCAGTTCTTC. Its protein product is CASSSPGGVFLYEQFF.

This clonotype was observed a handful of times. The chain is built from TRBV7-9 and TRBJ1-4, with D tentatively TRBD1 (6 bases). Trimming pared 7 bases from V and 5 bases from J, leaving 17 bases between. The germline V gene encodes CDR1 SEHNR and CDR2 FQNEAQ (reference sequence). The length of the CDR3 is 15 residues. This CDR3 is CASMRSTGLNEKLFF. The CDR3, as DNA: TGTGCCAGCATGAGATCGACAGGATTAAATGAAAAACTGTTTTTT. Based on the CDR3 plus reference TRBV7-9 and TRBJ1-4, the full variable domain is DTGVSQNPRHKITKRGQNVTFRCDPISEHNRLYWYRQTLGQGPEFLTYFQNEAQLEKSRLLSDRFSAERPKGSFSTLEIQRTEQGDSAMYLCASMRSTGLNEKLFFGSGTQLSVL.

This chain uses TRBV12-3 or TRBV12-4 with TRBJ2-2; 7 bases line up with TRBD1. The CDR3 consists of 16 residues. V dropped 5 bases and J dropped 8; count of bases not matched to a gene: 14. CDR3 in amino acids: CASSPPWAGGRGELFF. CDR3 bases: TGTGCCAGCAGTCCACCCTGGGCAGGGGGTCGGGGGGAGCTGTTTTTT.

This sequence joins TRBV5-1 and TRBJ2-5; D gene uncertain. Per the germline V gene, CDR1 is SGHRS and CDR2 is YFSETQ. The CDR3 covers 14 residues. The ends were cut back, 2 bases at V and 1 base at J, with 9 bases in the middle. The CDR3 DNA is TGCGCCAGCAGCTTTGAACAGTTCCAAGAGACCCAGTACTTC. Translating gives CASSFEQFQETQYF.